This entry lists 21 T cell receptor beta chains sequenced from one sample in a study of T cell responses to AZD1222 COVID-19 vaccine. Assay used: immunoSEQ multiplex PCR; TCRdb lists only in-frame clones, some missing. The sample has 35,000 to 50,000 clones; about four fifths are singletons. The specimen comprised peripheral blood, sampled 28 days after the second dose of the MenACWY control vaccine. All receptors derive from an adult who received the MenACWY meningococcal vaccine as a control.

The J gene is TRBJ1-4, the V gene TRBV30; D is undetermined. The germline gives CDR1 GTSNPN, CDR2 SVGIG (reference sequence). The CDR3 length is 15 residues. V lost 5 bases and J lost 2, with 15 bases in between. This CDR3 reads CAWERRRTTNEKLFF. The CDR3 DNA is TGTGCCTGGGAGCGCAGGCGGACGACTAATGAAAAACTGTTTTTT.

The chain uses TRBV7-2 and TRBJ2-3, with TRBD2 as a possible D gene (5 bases). Trimming cost V 5 bases and J 2 bases, with 11 bases left between them. This CDR3 comprises 14 residues. The germline V gene encodes CDR1 SGHTA and CDR2 FQGNSA. The CDR3 coding sequence is TGTGCCAGCAGCCCCCCGGGGTACACAGATACGCAGTATTTT. Protein product: CASSPPGYTDTQYF.

The chain couples TRBV12-3 or TRBV12-4 to TRBJ1-3, with D perhaps matching TRBD1 (5 bases). The length of the CDR3 is 13 residues. Between the trimmed V and J ends, which lost 7 bases and 3 bases, there was a span of 10 bases. The CDR3 spells CASKGVNGNTIYF. The CDR3 DNA reads as TGTGCCAGCAAAGGGGTAAATGGAAACACCATATATTTT.

The chain employs TRBV28 and TRBJ1-1; 9 nucleotides match TRBD1. The CDR3 length is 12 residues. V lost 6 bases, J lost 11 bases, and 7 bases stayed unmatched. Germline assignment: CDR1 MDHEN and CDR2 SYDVKM. The chain's CDR3 is CASRTSTGGAFF. The CDR3 coding sequence is TGTGCCAGCAGGACTTCGACAGGGGGTGCTTTCTTT.

The chain has TRBV2 and TRBJ1-1; no clear D. CDR3 length: 11 amino acids. In germline, CDR1 is SNHLY, CDR2 FYNNEI. The V and J ends lost 6 bases and 4 bases respectively, with 6 bases between them. The CDR3: CASSRLTEAFF. The DNA of the CDR3 is TGTGCCAGCAGCCGCCTCACTGAAGCTTTCTTT.

This chain connects TRBV30 to TRBJ1-1, with D possibly being TRBD1 (5 bases). The CDR3 loop spans 14 amino acids. V was cut by 3 bases and J by 7 bases, with 18 bases left in between. Germline V gene sequence: CDR1 GTSNPN, CDR2 SVGIG (reference sequence). This CDR3 is CAWRTTPGLNEAFF. In DNA, the CDR3 is TGTGCCTGGAGAACCACCCCAGGGCTCAATGAAGCTTTCTTT.

This chain uses TRBV28 with TRBJ2-7; 7 bases match TRBD1. The length of the CDR3 is 13 residues. Trimming removed 3 bases from V and 5 bases from J; junction bases left unmatched: 4. Germline lookup yields CDR1 MDHEN and CDR2 SYDVKM. The DNA of the CDR3 is TGTGCCAGCAGTTTGACAGGGAGCAACGAGCAGTACTTC. Translation: CASSLTGSNEQYF.

The V gene is TRBV11-2, the J gene TRBJ2-3; D not resolved. This CDR3 contains 14 residues. V lost 2 bases and J lost 4, with 10 bases in between. Germline CDR1 is SGHAT and CDR2 is FQNNGV. CDR3 protein: CASSLSTGADTQYF. As DNA, the CDR3 is TGTGCCAGCAGCTTAAGTACTGGAGCAGATACGCAGTATTTT. The complete variable domain, with remaining parts taken from reference TRBV11-2 and TRBJ2-3, reads EAGVAQSPRYKIIEKRQSVAFWCNPISGHATLYWYQQILGQGPKLLIQFQNNGVVDDSQLPKDRFSAERLKGVDSTLKIQPAKLEDSAVYLCASSLSTGADTQYFGPGTRLTVL.

This chain connects TRBV30 to TRBJ2-2; D ambiguous. V was cut by 2 bases and J by 0 bases, with 4 bases left in between. The CDR3 runs 13 residues. Germline loops: CDR1 GTSNPN, CDR2 SVGIG (reference sequence). CDR3 bases: TGTGCCTGGAGTACGCCGAACACCGGGGAGCTGTTTTTT. Translation: CAWSTPNTGELFF.

This chain's CDR3 is CASSVGHGGGDSSGNTIYF. The CDR3 nucleotides are TGTGCCAGCAGCGTAGGACATGGTGGTGGGGACAGCTCTGGAAACACCATATATTTT. The V gene is TRBV9, the J gene TRBJ1-3, with 7 bases lining up with TRBD1. J lost 0 bases, V lost 0 bases, and 12 bases had no gene match. Germline CDR1 is SGDLS and CDR2 is YYNGEE. This CDR3 comprises 19 residues.

The chain is built from TRBV27 and TRBJ2-7; 8 bases agree with TRBD2. The CDR3 length is 14 residues. CDR1 MNHEY and CDR2 SMNVEV come from the germline V gene (reference sequence). V trimming: 6 bases; J trimming: 2 bases; junction bases outside the gene matches: 6. The CDR3 loop reads CASRLAGQAYEQYF. CDR3 sequence (DNA): TGTGCCAGCAGATTAGCGGGACAAGCCTACGAGCAGTACTTC.

This clone came up once. The genes are TRBV2 and TRBJ2-1, with D tentatively TRBD2 (6 bases). Germline values: CDR1 SNHLY, CDR2 FYNNEI. The length of the CDR3 is 15 residues. V lost 3 bases and J lost 9, with 18 bases in between. The CDR3 DNA sequence: TGTGCCAGCAGTGAGCGGGGACCGGTACCTGGTGAGCAGTTCTTC. Translated, it gives CASSERGPVPGEQFF.

The J gene is TRBJ2-3, the V gene TRBV19; D perhaps matches TRBD2 (6 bases). The V end was cut by 4 bases, the J end by 3 bases, with 8 bases between. The V gene's germline CDR1 is LNHDA and CDR2 SQIVND (reference sequence). The CDR3 consists of 13 residues. The chain's CDR3 is CASSRGVTDTQYF. CDR3 sequence (DNA): TGTGCCAGTAGTAGGGGGGTTACAGATACGCAGTATTTT.

This clone was picked up one time. V is TRBV5-8 and J is TRBJ2-2, with D uncertain. CDR3 length: 8 amino acids. In germline, CDR1 is SGHTS, CDR2 YDEGEE. V lost 0 bases and J lost 16, with 1 base in between. CDR3 loop: CASSLGFF. CDR3 nucleotides: TGTGCCAGCAGCTTGGGGTTTTTT.

The chain is built from TRBV18 and TRBJ1-1; the D is unclear. This CDR3 region has 16 residues. The germline gives CDR1 KGHSH, CDR2 LQKENI. With 3 bases removed from V and 0 bases from J, the gap between germline ends came to 14 bases. As DNA, the CDR3 is TGTGCCAGCTCACCTCTTCCACAGAGGATGAACACTGAAGCTTTCTTT. Translation gives CASSPLPQRMNTEAFF.

The chain links TRBV21-1 to TRBJ2-7; TRBD2 is the table's D call and was not checked against the DNA. TRBV21-1 is described as a pseudogene. The CDR3 contains 14 residues. The CDR3 DNA reads as TGTGCCAGCAGCAAAGCCGGAGGACCTTACGAGCAGTACGTC. This codes for CASSKAGGPYEQYV.

This chain joins TRBV19 and TRBJ1-2; 7 positions match TRBD1. Trimming cost V 4 bases and J 0 bases; bases outside gene matches: 5. The CDR3 is 15 amino acids. Per germline, CDR1 LNHDA and CDR2 SQIVND (reference sequence). As DNA, the CDR3 is TGTGCCAGTAGTACTACAGGGGCCTCTAACTATGGCTACACCTTC. It specifies CASSTTGASNYGYTF.

The V and J genes are TRBV30 and TRBJ1-1; 7 nucleotides line up with TRBD1. The CDR3 totals 13 residues. With V trimmed by 7 bases and J by 1 base, 6 bases remained unmatched. The V gene's germline CDR1 is GTSNPN and CDR2 SVGIG (reference sequence). The CDR3 protein is CAYGTARNTEAFF. The CDR3 DNA reads TGTGCCTATGGGACAGCTCGGAACACTGAAGCTTTCTTT.

V is TRBV27 and J is TRBJ1-3; D remains ambiguous. Trimming took 6 bases from V and 0 from J, leaving 6 bases between them. The length of the CDR3 is 13 residues. Germline V lookup: CDR1 MNHEY, CDR2 SMNVEV (reference sequence). CDR3 bases: TGTGCCAGCAGACTGAACTCTGGAAACACCATATATTTT. This gives the protein CASRLNSGNTIYF.

The V call is TRBV5-8, the J call TRBJ2-5; D assignment may be TRBD1 or TRBD2 (5 bases each). Germline V lookup: CDR1 SGHTS, CDR2 YDEGEE. V lost 4 bases, J lost 4 bases, and 11 bases lay in between. The CDR3 runs to 13 residues. The CDR3 spells CASSHGTRETQYF. CDR3 nucleotide sequence: TGTGCCAGCAGCCACGGGACGCGAGAGACCCAGTACTTC.

The V call is TRBV11-2, the J call TRBJ1-5; TRBD1 might be the D (5 bases). This CDR3 region has 14 residues. V lost 5 bases, J lost 4 bases, and 12 bases lay in between. From germline, CDR1 is SGHAT and CDR2 FQNNGV. The CDR3 loop reads CASSALGGNQPQHF. Written as DNA, the CDR3 is TGTGCCAGCAGCGCTTTGGGGGGAAATCAGCCCCAGCATTTT.